Shown below are 24 T cell receptor beta chains from a single sample sequenced in a study of blood T cell repertoires in COVID-19. Assay: immunoSEQ multiplex PCR; the TCRdb copy retains only in-frame clones and omits some. The sample yields fewer than 350,000 clones, roughly nine tenths seen once. Input material: peripheral blood. The receptors shown here come from a woman aged 25 to 45 with COVID-19, enrolled during active disease.

The chain has TRBV5-6 and TRBJ1-2; the D is unclear. Germline lookup yields CDR1 SGHDT and CDR2 YYEEEE. The CDR3 extends over 15 amino acids. Trimming stripped 4 bases from V and 3 bases from J, with 16 bases between. The chain's CDR3 is CASSRTGFAHYGYTF. CDR3 coding DNA: TGTGCCAGCAGCCGGACGGGATTCGCGCACTATGGCTACACCTTC. The full variable domain, with the rest looked up from reference TRBV5-6 and TRBJ1-2, is DAGVTQSPTHLIKTRGQQVTLRCSPKSGHDTVSWYQQALGQGPQFIFQYYEEEERQRGNFPDRFSGHQFPNYSSELNVNALLLGDSALYLCASSRTGFAHYGYTFGSGTRLTVV.

Turning to this clone: This sample also contains other DNA sequences that code for the same CDR3. V gene TRBV9 combines with J gene TRBJ2-7; TRBD1 matches 7 bases. The germline V gene encodes CDR1 SGDLS and CDR2 YYNGEE. The CDR3 has 14 residues. With V trimmed by 0 bases and J by 3 bases, 3 bases remained unmatched. This CDR3 is CASSVGQGNYEQYF. The CDR3 bases are TGTGCCAGCAGCGTAGGACAGGGTAACTACGAGCAGTACTTC.

J is TRBJ2-3 and V is TRBV4-1; 10 positions match TRBD2. This CDR3 is 17 amino acids long. The germline V gene has CDR1 MGHRA and CDR2 YSYEKL. V lost 0 bases and J lost 5; bases outside the gene matches: 8. The CDR3 spells CASSQDRLAGVEDTQYF. CDR3 nucleotides: TGCGCCAGCAGCCAAGATCGGCTAGCGGGGGTCGAAGATACGCAGTATTTT.

This chain links TRBV5-1 with TRBJ2-2; 8 nucleotides match TRBD1. The CDR3 runs to 15 residues. In germline, CDR1 is SGHRS, CDR2 YFSETQ. V dropped 1 base and J dropped 7; count of bases not matched to a gene: 6. CDR3 sequence reads: CASSLTGGEDGELFF. As DNA, the CDR3 is TGCGCCAGCAGCTTGACAGGGGGAGAAGACGGGGAGCTGTTTTTT.

This clone was picked up one time. This chain uses TRBV5-1 with TRBJ2-1; possible D gene TRBD1, 5 bases. The V end lost 6 bases, the J end lost 9 bases, and 19 bases lay between the germline ends. The germline V gene encodes CDR1 SGHRS and CDR2 YFSETQ. The CDR3 length is 14 residues. CDR3 nucleotide sequence: TGCGCCAGCATCGATTCCAACAGGTACGGTGAGCAGTTCTTC. Its translation: CASIDSNRYGEQFF.

The V gene is TRBV9, the J gene TRBJ2-5, with 12 bases identical to TRBD1. This CDR3 spans 15 amino acids. Germline V lookup: CDR1 SGDLS, CDR2 YYNGEE. With V trimmed by 4 bases and J by 5 bases, 6 bases remained unmatched. CDR3 loop: CASSTGTGGLETQYF. CDR3 in DNA: TGTGCCAGCAGCACCGGGACAGGGGGCTTGGAGACCCAGTACTTC.

V and J are TRBV28 and TRBJ2-3; TRBD1 matches 7 bases. V trimming: 5 bases; J trimming: 4 bases; junction bases outside the gene matches: 12. Germline V gene sequence: CDR1 MDHEN, CDR2 SYDVKM. The CDR3 sequence is 16 residues long. CDR3 residues: CASSTFTGADSDTQYF. The CDR3 DNA sequence: TGTGCCAGCAGTACCTTTACAGGGGCTGACTCAGATACGCAGTATTTT.

DNA for the CDR3: TGTGCCAGCACCCAGAGGGCGTACGAGCAGTACTTC. Encoded protein: CASTQRAYEQYF. This chain links TRBV2 with TRBJ2-7; tentative D call: TRBD2 (5 bases). Germline CDR1 and CDR2: SNHLY and FYNNEI. This CDR3 region has 12 residues. The ends were cut back, 7 bases at V and 4 bases at J, with 11 bases in the middle.

V gene TRBV20-1 combines with J gene TRBJ1-2; no clear D. This CDR3 is 11 amino acids long. Germline V gene lookup returns CDR1 DFQATT and CDR2 SNEGSKA (reference sequence). V lost 7 bases and J lost 0, with 6 bases in between. Here the CDR3 reads CSVIANYGYTF. The CDR3 bases are TGCAGTGTCATAGCTAACTATGGCTACACCTTC.

This clone was found once. This chain connects TRBV18 to TRBJ2-2; TRBD1 might be the D (7 bases). Germline-derived CDR1 and CDR2 are KGHSH and LQKENI. This CDR3 region has 15 residues. V dropped 2 bases and J dropped 4 bases, with 11 bases sitting between them. Here the CDR3 DNA reads TGTGCCAGCTCACCAAGACAGGGAGGCACCGGGGAGCTGTTTTTT. This encodes CASSPRQGGTGELFF. The full variable domain, in which reference TRBV18 and TRBJ2-2 provide the parts outside the CDR3, is NAGVMQNPRHLVRRRGQEARLRCSPMKGHSHVYWYRQLPEEGLKFMVYLQKENIIDESGMPKERFSAEFPKEGPSILRIQQVVRGDSAAYFCASSPRQGGTGELFFGEGSRLTVL.

This clone was seen more than once but under ten times. This rearrangement joins TRBV5-6 to TRBJ2-7; D gene ambiguous. The CDR3 spans 13 residues. With 4 bases removed from V and 0 bases from J, the gap between germline ends came to 8 bases. Germline V CDR1 and CDR2: SGHDT, YYEEEE. CDR3 sequence: CASSPPLSYEQYF. Here the CDR3 DNA reads TGTGCCAGCAGCCCCCCCCTCTCCTACGAGCAGTACTTC.

This clone was detected a few times. The sample has other DNA sequences that encode this CDR3 too. This chain uses TRBV18 with TRBJ1-1; TRBD1 agrees at 7 bases. The ends lost 2 bases at V and 5 bases at J; junction bases unmatched: 2. CDR1 is KGHSH and CDR2 is LQKENI in the germline V gene. This CDR3 contains 13 residues. The CDR3 loop is CASSPAGGTEAFF. The CDR3 nucleotides read TGTGCCAGCTCACCAGCAGGGGGGACTGAAGCTTTCTTT.

This chain connects TRBV7-6 to TRBJ1-2; D is ambiguous. Trimming shortened V by 3 bases and J by 2 bases, and 7 bases separated the two germline ends. The germline V gene has CDR1 SGHVS and CDR2 FNYEAQ. This CDR3 is built from 13 residues. The CDR3 DNA follows: TGTGCCAGCAGCTTGGGCCGAAACTATGGCTACACCTTC. This gives the protein CASSLGRNYGYTF.

V and J are TRBV10-3 and TRBJ1-1; perhaps TRBD1 as D (5 bases). Trimming cost V 10 bases and J 1 base, with 10 bases left between them. The length of the CDR3 is 12 residues. Germline V gives CDR1 ENHRY, CDR2 SYGVKD. DNA of the CDR3: TGTGCCACCTTGACAGAGAACACTGAAGCTTTCTTT. As protein: CATLTENTEAFF.

The rearrangement joins TRBV30 to TRBJ2-2, with 16 bases aligning to TRBD2. CDR1 and CDR2 (germline): GTSNPN, SVGIG (reference sequence). The J segment lost 6 bases and the V segment lost 2 bases, leaving 3 bases of the junction unmatched. The CDR3 length is 16 residues. In DNA form, the CDR3 reads TGTGCCTGGAGTTCCGGGACTAGCGGGGGGGCCGGGGAGCTGTTTTTT. Protein: CAWSSGTSGGAGELFF.

The V call is TRBV11-3, the J call TRBJ2-1; 9 bases line up with TRBD1. Germline loops: CDR1 SGHNT, CDR2 YENEEA. The CDR3 has 14 residues. Germline trimming cut 0 bases from V and 8 bases from J; bases unmatched to any gene: 2. The CDR3 DNA follows: TGTGCCAGCAGCTTAGAACAGGGGGCTGATGAGCAGTTCTTC. Protein product: CASSLEQGADEQFF.

The CDR3: CSASVTHKRQGGVTEAFF. The CDR3 DNA reads TGCAGTGCTAGTGTCACACATAAACGACAGGGCGGGGTAACTGAAGCTTTCTTT. V gene TRBV20-1 combines with J gene TRBJ1-1; 7 positions match TRBD1. Germline V gene sequence: CDR1 DFQATT, CDR2 SNEGSKA (reference sequence). J lost 5 bases, V lost 3 bases, and 21 bases had no gene match. The CDR3 has 18 amino acids.

This clone was counted once. The chain joins TRBV9 to TRBJ2-5; D is perhaps TRBD1 (5 bases). Trimming cost V 2 bases and J 2 bases, with 22 bases left between them. The length of the CDR3 is 18 residues. Per the germline V gene, CDR1 is SGDLS and CDR2 is YYNGEE. CDR3 sequence: CASSVFSGQAYSQETQYF. CDR3 in DNA: TGTGCCAGCAGCGTTTTTTCCGGACAAGCTTATTCTCAAGAGACCCAGTACTTC.

The chain recombines TRBV29-1 with TRBJ2-5, with D perhaps matching TRBD1 (6 bases). The CDR3 has 12 residues. V lost 7 bases, J lost 4 bases, and 13 bases lay in between. CDR1 and CDR2 from the germline V gene are SQVTM and ANQGSEA. The CDR3 region has the DNA TGCAGCGGGAGAGGGGGATCAGAGACCCAGTACTTC. Amino acid sequence: CSGRGGSETQYF. The full variable domain, with the rest looked up from reference TRBV29-1 and TRBJ2-5, is SAVISQKPSRDICQRGTSLTIQCQVDSQVTMMFWYRQQPGQSLTLIATANQGSEATYESGFVIDKFPISRPNLTFSTLTVSNMSPEDSSIYLCSGRGGSETQYFGPGTRLLVL.

The chain has TRBV27 and TRBJ1-6; possibly TRBD1 for D (5 bases). The CDR3 is 14 amino acids. V lost 10 bases and J 12 bases, leaving 22 bases between the germline ends. CDR1 is MNHEY, CDR2 SMNVEV, per germline (reference sequence). The CDR3 loop is CATIPRADRGPLHF. For the CDR3, the DNA is TGTGCCACCATCCCCCGGGCCGACAGAGGACCCCTCCACTTT.

This sequence joins TRBV7-9 and TRBJ1-2, with TRBD1 identical over 7 bases. The ends lost 5 bases at V and 4 bases at J; junction bases unmatched: 10. Germline-derived CDR1 and CDR2 are SEHNR and FQNEAQ (reference sequence). There are 15 residues in the CDR3. The CDR3 DNA sequence: TGTGCCAGCAGCCGAGACAGGGCACCTACCTATGGCTACACCTTC. It translates to CASSRDRAPTYGYTF.

The chain joins TRBV5-6 to TRBJ1-1, with D uncertain. Trimming took 4 bases from V and 1 from J, leaving 14 bases between them. CDR1 and CDR2 (germline): SGHDT, YYEEEE. CDR3 length equals 15 residues. CDR3 DNA sequence: TGTGCCAGCAGCCACGCTGGGCATGCGAACACTGAAGCTTTCTTT. Translation: CASSHAGHANTEAFF.

This clone has a count of ten or more. The chain joins TRBV15 to TRBJ1-2; a weak D match, TRBD1 (6 bases). The ends were cut back, 0 bases at V and 4 bases at J, with 15 bases in the middle. The CDR3 totals 16 residues. Germline CDR1 and CDR2: LNHNV and YYDKDF (reference sequence). The CDR3 coding sequence is TGTGCCACCAGCAGAGAGGGGACATACCCCCGCTATGGCTACACCTTC. Residues: CATSREGTYPRYGYTF.

The chain links TRBV5-5 to TRBJ1-5; D is ambiguous. The V end was cut by 1 base, the J end by 1 base, with 6 bases between. This CDR3 is built from 14 residues. The V gene's germline CDR1 is SGHKS and CDR2 YYEKEE (reference sequence). The CDR3 region has the DNA TGTGCCAGCAGCTTGATACAGAGCAATCAGCCCCAGCATTTT. As protein: CASSLIQSNQPQHF.